This paragraph reports one TCR beta chain. Each participant's cohort was designated according to participant-reported clinical history. Cohort 3 recovered donors had two negative PCRs, clearance, or symptom resolution. The sample belongs to a study of blood T cell repertoires in COVID-19. For the study at large: Acute and convalescent COVID-19 samples came from the United States, Italy and Spain.

Germline trimming cut 3 bases from V and 0 bases from J; bases unmatched to any gene: 3. This CDR3 is 14 amino acids long. Germline V gives CDR1 DFQATT, CDR2 SNEGSKA (reference sequence). Study processing details: From reference gene primer amplification, estimates of nucleated cell counts were derived. Assay used: immunoSEQ multiplex PCR; TCRdb lists only in-frame clones, some missing. The V and J calls and the clone size are those of that table, but D and trimming were determined from the DNA. This sample has about 310,000 clones, with around nine tenths found just once. The TCR comes from a man between 60 and 75 years old who had recovered from COVID-19. Material: PBMCs or T cells enriched from blood (not recorded which). The chain uses TRBV20-1 and TRBJ2-3; TRBD2 aligns across 7 bases. The CDR3 loop reads CSASGRGSTDTQYF. The CDR3 DNA follows: TGCAGTGCTAGTGGGAGGGGTAGCACAGATACGCAGTATTTT.